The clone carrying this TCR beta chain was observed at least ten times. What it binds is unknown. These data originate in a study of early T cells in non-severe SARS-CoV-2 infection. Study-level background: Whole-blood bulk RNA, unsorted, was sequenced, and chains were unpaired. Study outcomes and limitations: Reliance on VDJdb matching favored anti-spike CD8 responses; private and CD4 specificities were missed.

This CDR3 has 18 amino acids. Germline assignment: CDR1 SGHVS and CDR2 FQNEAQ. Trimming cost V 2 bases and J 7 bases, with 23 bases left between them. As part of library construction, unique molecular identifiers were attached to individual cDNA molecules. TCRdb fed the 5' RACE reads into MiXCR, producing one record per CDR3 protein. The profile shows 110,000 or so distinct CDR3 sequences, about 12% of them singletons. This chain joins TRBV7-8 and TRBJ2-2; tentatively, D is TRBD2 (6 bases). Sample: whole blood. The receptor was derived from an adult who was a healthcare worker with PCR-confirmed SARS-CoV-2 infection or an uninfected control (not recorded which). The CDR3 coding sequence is TGTGCCAGCAGCTTACCCCGCACGGACGCCGCGCGGGGCGGGGAGCTGTTTTTT. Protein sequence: CASSLPRTDAARGGELFF.